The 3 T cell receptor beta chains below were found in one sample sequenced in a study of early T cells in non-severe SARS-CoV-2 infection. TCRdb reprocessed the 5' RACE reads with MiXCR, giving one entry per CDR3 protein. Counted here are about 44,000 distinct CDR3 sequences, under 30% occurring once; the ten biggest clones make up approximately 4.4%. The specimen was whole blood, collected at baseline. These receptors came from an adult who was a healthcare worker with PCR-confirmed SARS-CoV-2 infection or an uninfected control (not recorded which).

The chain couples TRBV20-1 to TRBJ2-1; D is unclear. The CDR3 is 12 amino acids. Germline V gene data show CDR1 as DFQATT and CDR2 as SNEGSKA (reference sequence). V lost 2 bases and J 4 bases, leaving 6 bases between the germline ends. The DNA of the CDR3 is TGCAGTGCTAGACCCACATACAATGAGCAGTTCTTC. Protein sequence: CSARPTYNEQFF.

CDR3 residues: CASSLSGGSTDTQYF. CDR3 bases: TGTGCCAGCAGCTTGAGCGGGGGGTCCACAGATACGCAGTATTTT. V gene TRBV7-6 combines with J gene TRBJ2-3; 9 positions match TRBD2. The V segment lost 3 bases and the J segment 2 bases; nucleotides outside the gene matches: 3. The CDR3 extends over 15 amino acids. From germline, CDR1 is SGHVS and CDR2 FNYEAQ.

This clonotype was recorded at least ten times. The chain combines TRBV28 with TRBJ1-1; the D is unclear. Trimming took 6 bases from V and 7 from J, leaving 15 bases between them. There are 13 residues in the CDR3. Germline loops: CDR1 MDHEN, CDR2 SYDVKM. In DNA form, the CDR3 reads TGTGCCAGCAGCCGACAACAAAGGCTTGAAGCTTTCTTT. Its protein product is CASSRQQRLEAFF.